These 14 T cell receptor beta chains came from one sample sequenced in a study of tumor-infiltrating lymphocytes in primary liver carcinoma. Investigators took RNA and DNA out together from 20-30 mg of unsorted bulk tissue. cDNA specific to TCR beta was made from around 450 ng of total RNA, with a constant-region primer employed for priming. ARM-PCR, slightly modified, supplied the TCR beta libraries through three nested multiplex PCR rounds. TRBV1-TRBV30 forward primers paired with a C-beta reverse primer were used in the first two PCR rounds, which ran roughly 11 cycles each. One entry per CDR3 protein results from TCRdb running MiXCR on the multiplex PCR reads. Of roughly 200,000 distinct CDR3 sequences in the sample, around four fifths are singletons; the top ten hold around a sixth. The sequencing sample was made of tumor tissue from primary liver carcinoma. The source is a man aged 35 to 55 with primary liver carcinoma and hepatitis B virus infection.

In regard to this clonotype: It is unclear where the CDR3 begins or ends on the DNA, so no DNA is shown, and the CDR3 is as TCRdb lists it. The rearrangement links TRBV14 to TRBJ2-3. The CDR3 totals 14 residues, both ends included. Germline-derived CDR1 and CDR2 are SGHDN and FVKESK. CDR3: CASSQEAYGCTQYF.

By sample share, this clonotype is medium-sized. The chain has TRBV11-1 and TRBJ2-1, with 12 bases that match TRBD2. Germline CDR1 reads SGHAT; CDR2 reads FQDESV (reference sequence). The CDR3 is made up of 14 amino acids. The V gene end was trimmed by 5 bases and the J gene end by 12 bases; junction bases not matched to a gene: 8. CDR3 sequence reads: CASSPRLAGALQFF. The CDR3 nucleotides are TGTGCCAGCAGCCCGAGACTAGCGGGAGCGCTGCAGTTCTTC.

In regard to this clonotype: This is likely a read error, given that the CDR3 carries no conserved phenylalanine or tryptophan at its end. CDR3: CSVPYRVDQVEQYL. The CDR3, as DNA: TGCAGCGTCCCATACAGGGTAGATCAGGTTGAGCAGTACCTC. This chain connects TRBV29-1 to TRBJ2-7, with D perhaps matching TRBD1 (6 bases). There are 14 residues in the CDR3. V lost 6 bases, J lost 7 bases, and 22 bases lay in between. The germline V gene encodes CDR1 SQVTM and CDR2 ANQGSEA.

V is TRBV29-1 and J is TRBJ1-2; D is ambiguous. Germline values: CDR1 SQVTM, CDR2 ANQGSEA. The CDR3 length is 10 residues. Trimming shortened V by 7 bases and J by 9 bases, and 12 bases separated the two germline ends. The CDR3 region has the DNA TGCAGCGATGAGACCGACCGCTACACCTTC. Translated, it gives CSDETDRYTF.

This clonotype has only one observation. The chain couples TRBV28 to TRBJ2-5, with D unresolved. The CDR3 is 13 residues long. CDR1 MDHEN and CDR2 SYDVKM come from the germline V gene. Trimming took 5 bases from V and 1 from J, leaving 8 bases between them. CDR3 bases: TGTGCCAGCAGTGAGCGCCTCCAAGAGACCCAGTACTTC. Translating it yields CASSERLQETQYF.

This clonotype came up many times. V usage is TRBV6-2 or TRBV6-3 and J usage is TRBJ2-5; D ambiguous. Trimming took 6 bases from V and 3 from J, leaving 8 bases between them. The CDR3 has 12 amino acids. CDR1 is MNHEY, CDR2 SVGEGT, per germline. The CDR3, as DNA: TGTGCCAGCAGCCCAGAAGAAGAGACCCAGTACTTC. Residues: CASSPEEETQYF.

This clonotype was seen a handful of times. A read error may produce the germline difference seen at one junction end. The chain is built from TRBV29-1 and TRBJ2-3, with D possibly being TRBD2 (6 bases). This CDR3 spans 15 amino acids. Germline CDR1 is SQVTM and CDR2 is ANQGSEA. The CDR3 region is CNVEGGVGITDTQYF. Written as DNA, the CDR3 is TGCAACGTTGAGGGCGGGGTCGGCATCACAGATACGCAGTATTTC.

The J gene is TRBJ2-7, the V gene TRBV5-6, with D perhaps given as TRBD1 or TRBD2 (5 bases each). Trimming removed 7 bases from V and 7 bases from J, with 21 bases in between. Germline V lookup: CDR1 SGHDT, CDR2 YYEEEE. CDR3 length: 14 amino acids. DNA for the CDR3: TGTGCCAGCGGGGCCACGGGACGACTCTATGAGCAGTACTTC. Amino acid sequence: CASGATGRLYEQYF.

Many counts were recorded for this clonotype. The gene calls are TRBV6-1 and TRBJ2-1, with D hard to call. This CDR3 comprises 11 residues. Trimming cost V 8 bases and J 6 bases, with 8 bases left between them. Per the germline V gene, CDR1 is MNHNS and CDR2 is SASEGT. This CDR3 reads CASEILNEQFF. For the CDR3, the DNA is TGTGCCAGCGAGATCCTCAATGAGCAGTTCTTC.

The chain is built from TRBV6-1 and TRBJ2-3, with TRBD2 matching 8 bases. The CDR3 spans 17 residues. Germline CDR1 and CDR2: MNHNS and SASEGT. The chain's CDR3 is CTGSEEGLEVYTDTQYF. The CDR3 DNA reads TGTACCGGCAGTGAAGAGGGACTAGAAGTCTACACAGATACGCAGTATTTT.

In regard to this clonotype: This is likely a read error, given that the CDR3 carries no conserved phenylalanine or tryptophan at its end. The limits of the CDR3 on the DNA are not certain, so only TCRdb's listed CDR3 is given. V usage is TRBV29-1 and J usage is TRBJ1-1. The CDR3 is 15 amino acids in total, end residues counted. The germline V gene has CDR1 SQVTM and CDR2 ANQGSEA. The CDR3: CNVGGGWGMNTEAFL.

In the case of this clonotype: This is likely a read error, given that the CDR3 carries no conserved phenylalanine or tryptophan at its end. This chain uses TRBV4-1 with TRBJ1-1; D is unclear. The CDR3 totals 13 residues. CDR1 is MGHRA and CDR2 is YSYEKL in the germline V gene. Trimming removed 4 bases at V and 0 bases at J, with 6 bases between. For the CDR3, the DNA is TGCGCCAGCAGCCTTGGACTGAACACTGAAGCTTTCCTT. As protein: CASSLGLNTEAFL.

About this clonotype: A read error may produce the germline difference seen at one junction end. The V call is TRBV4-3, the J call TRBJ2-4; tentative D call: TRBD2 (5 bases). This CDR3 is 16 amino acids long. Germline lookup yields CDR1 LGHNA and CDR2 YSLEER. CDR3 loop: CASCQDVSLAKNIQYF. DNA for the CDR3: TGCGCCAGCTGCCAAGATGTCAGCCTAGCCAAAAATATTCAGTACTTC.

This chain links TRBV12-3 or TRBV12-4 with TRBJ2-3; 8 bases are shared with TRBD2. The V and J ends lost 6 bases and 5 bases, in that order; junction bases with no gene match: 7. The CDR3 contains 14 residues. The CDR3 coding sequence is TGTGCCAGCAGCCCAGGGACTAGACTAGATACGCAGTATTTT. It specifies CASSPGTRLDTQYF.